The 12 T cell receptor beta chains below were found in one sample sequenced in a study of T cell responses to AZD1222 COVID-19 vaccine. TCRdb's table, derived via immunoSEQ multiplex PCR, lists solely in-frame clones and lacks some. The repertoire consists of fewer than 55,000 clones, with 75% to 85% occurring once and the leading ten covering around 50%. The sequenced sample was peripheral blood, obtained on day 0 of AZD1222 vaccination. These receptors came from an adult in good health.

The chain carries TRBV2 and TRBJ1-6; D is unresolved. Trimming stripped 6 bases from V and 10 bases from J, with 16 bases between. CDR3 length: 14 residues. Germline V gene data show CDR1 as SNHLY and CDR2 as FYNNEI. The CDR3 region is CASSAQGSVSPLHF. The CDR3 DNA reads TGTGCCAGCAGCGCCCAAGGGTCTGTGTCACCCCTCCACTTT. The variable domain in full, with the rest retrieved from reference TRBV2 and TRBJ1-6, is EPEVTQTPSHQVTQMGQEVILRCVPISNHLYFYWYRQILGQKVEFLVSFYNNEISEKSEIFDDQFSVERPDGSNFTLKIRSTKLEDSAMYFCASSAQGSVSPLHFGNGTRLTVT.

This clone has just one count. The J gene is TRBJ1-3, the V gene TRBV7-9, with D possibly matching TRBD1 (6 bases). The CDR3 contains 16 residues. Trimming pared 7 bases from V and 0 bases from J, leaving 16 bases between. Germline V CDR1 and CDR2: SEHNR, FQNEAQ (reference sequence). CDR3: CASTNNREFSGNTIYF. The CDR3 region has the DNA TGTGCCAGCACCAACAACAGGGAATTCTCTGGAAACACCATATATTTT. Full variable domain (missing parts from reference TRBV7-9 and TRBJ1-3): DTGVSQNPRHKITKRGQNVTFRCDPISEHNRLYWYRQTLGQGPEFLTYFQNEAQLEKSRLLSDRFSAERPKGSFSTLEIQRTEQGDSAMYLCASTNNREFSGNTIYFGEGSWLTVV.

V usage is TRBV6-5 and J usage is TRBJ2-7, with no clear D. The CDR3 runs 11 residues. The germline V and J ends were trimmed by 6 bases and 3 bases, with 6 bases remaining between them. Germline V lookup: CDR1 MNHEY, CDR2 SVGAGI. CDR3 sequence: CASRSDYEQYF. CDR3 coding DNA: TGTGCCAGCAGGTCCGACTACGAGCAGTACTTC.

V is TRBV7-9 and J is TRBJ2-2, with 8 bases aligning to TRBD2. Per germline, CDR1 SEHNR and CDR2 FQNEAQ (reference sequence). The CDR3 runs 19 residues. V shed 2 bases, J shed 5 bases, and the junction held 16 bases outside the gene matches. The CDR3 nucleotides read TGTGCCAGCAGCTTACCTTCGGGGGCGGGAGGTTCGAGGACCGGGGAGCTGTTTTTT. It specifies CASSLPSGAGGSRTGELFF.

V is TRBV7-2 and J is TRBJ1-5, with TRBD1 as a possible D gene (6 bases). CDR3 length equals 17 residues. Germline assignment: CDR1 SGHTA and CDR2 FQGNSA. Trimming took off 1 base at V and 5 bases at J, with 18 bases between the two ends. CDR3: CASSLERGSGYHQPQHF. The CDR3 bases are TGTGCCAGCAGCTTAGAGAGGGGGTCGGGATACCATCAGCCCCAGCATTTT. The full variable domain, completed using reference TRBV7-2 and TRBJ1-5, is GAGVSQSPSNKVTEKGKDVELRCDPISGHTALYWYRQSLGQGLEFLIYFQGNSAPDKSGLPSDRFSAERTGGSVSTLTIQRTQQEDSAVYLCASSLERGSGYHQPQHFGDGTRLSIL.

This clone was seen just once. The V call is TRBV5-4, the J call TRBJ1-1; tentatively, D is TRBD1 (6 bases). Trimming took off 7 bases at V and 0 bases at J, with 10 bases between the two ends. CDR3 length: 13 amino acids. The germline V gene has CDR1 SGHNT and CDR2 YYREEE (reference sequence). The CDR3 sequence: CASRQEMNTEAFF. The CDR3 nucleotides read TGTGCCAGCCGACAGGAGATGAACACTGAAGCTTTCTTT.

The gene calls are TRBV10-3 and TRBJ2-2; TRBD2 is a possible D gene (5 bases). CDR1 is ENHRY, CDR2 SYGVKD, per germline. V shed 7 bases and J shed 1 base, with 10 bases lying between them. The CDR3 runs 14 residues. In nucleotides, the CDR3 is TGTGCCATCAAAGAGGGCGAGAACACCGGGGAGCTGTTTTTT. Residues: CAIKEGENTGELFF.

This chain connects TRBV21-1 to TRBJ1-4; the D segment call TRBD1 is taken from the table without a DNA check. TRBV21-1 is classified as a pseudogene. The length of the CDR3 is 15 residues. CDR3 loop: CASSINRGPGEKLFF. The CDR3 region has the DNA TGTGCCAGCAGCATTAACAGGGGGCCGGGCGAAAAACTGTTTTTT.

The J gene is TRBJ1-5, the V gene TRBV6-6; 8 positions match TRBD1. The CDR3 has 15 amino acids. V shed 2 bases and J 7 bases; nucleotides not matched to a gene: 7. CDR1 is MNHNY and CDR2 is SVGAGI in the germline V gene (reference sequence). Written as DNA, the CDR3 is TGTGCCAGCAGTTACGTCCAGGGGGCGGCCCAGCCCCAGCATTTT. Translated: CASSYVQGAAQPQHF.

The genes are TRBV19 and TRBJ2-1; D gene ambiguous. V gave up 7 bases and J gave up 0 bases, with 10 bases separating them. This CDR3 contains 14 residues. Germline V gives CDR1 LNHDA, CDR2 SQIVND (reference sequence). For the CDR3, the DNA is TGTGCCAGTACCCCGTTTAGCTCCTACAATGAGCAGTTCTTC. Translating it yields CASTPFSSYNEQFF.

The rearrangement links TRBV30 to TRBJ1-1; D remains unclear. V was cut by 3 bases and J by 1 base, with 9 bases left in between. The CDR3 is 13 residues long. The germline gives CDR1 GTSNPN, CDR2 SVGIG (reference sequence). CDR3 amino acids: CAWSLTRNTEAFF. Here the CDR3 DNA reads TGTGCCTGGAGCCTCACAAGGAACACTGAAGCTTTCTTT.

The chain has TRBV5-5 and TRBJ1-4; D remains unclear. V gave up 2 bases and J gave up 8 bases, with 10 bases separating them. Germline-derived CDR1 and CDR2 are SGHKS and YYEKEE (reference sequence). CDR3 length: 13 residues. CDR3 amino acids: CASSFPGGEKLFF. The CDR3 DNA reads TGTGCCAGCAGCTTCCCAGGCGGGGAAAAACTGTTTTTT.